This T cell receptor (beta chain) was sequenced for a study of blood T cell repertoires in COVID-19. Study-wide context: Sources were T cells, B-cell-depleted T cells, or PBMCs; the material itself was cDNA or gDNA.

Some clones are missing from TCRdb's copy, which holds only in-frame ones; the method was immunoSEQ multiplex PCR. Of 150,000 to 200,000 clones in the sample, 80% to 85% were seen once. The V gene lost 7 bases and the J gene lost 4 bases, with 16 bases spanning the gap. Germline-derived CDR1 and CDR2 are SNHLY and FYNNEI. This CDR3 contains 15 residues. The sequencing sample was made of peripheral blood. The chain carries TRBV2 and TRBJ1-4; a possible D gene is TRBD1 (6 bases). This TCR derives from a woman between 65 and 79 years old with COVID-19, enrolled during active disease. The chain's CDR3 is CASTRGGGINEKLFF. The DNA for the CDR3 is TGTGCCAGCACTCGCGGGGGGGGCATTAATGAAAAACTGTTTTTT.